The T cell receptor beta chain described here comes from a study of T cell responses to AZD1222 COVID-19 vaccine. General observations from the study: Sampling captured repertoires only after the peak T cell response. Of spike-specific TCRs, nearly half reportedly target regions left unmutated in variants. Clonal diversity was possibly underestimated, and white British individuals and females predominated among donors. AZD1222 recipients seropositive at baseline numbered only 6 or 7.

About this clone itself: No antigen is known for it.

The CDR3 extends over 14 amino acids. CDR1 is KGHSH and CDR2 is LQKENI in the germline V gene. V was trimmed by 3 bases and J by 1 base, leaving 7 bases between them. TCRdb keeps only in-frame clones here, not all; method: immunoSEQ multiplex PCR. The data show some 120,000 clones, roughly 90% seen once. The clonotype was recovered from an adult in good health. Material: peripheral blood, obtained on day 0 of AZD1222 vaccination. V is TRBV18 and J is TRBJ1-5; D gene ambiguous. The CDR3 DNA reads TGTGCCAGCTCACCTGGTCAGAGCAATCAGCCCCAGCATTTT. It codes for CASSPGQSNQPQHF.